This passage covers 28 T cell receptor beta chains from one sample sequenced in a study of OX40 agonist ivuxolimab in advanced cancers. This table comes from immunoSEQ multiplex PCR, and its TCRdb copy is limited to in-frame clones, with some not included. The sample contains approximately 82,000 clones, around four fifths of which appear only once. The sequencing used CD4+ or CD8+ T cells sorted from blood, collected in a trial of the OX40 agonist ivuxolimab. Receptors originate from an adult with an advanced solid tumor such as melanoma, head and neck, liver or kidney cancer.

CDR3 region: CATGPIVSETQYF. CDR3 nucleotide sequence: TGTGCCACGGGTCCTATAGTGTCAGAGACCCAGTACTTC. This rearrangement joins TRBV5-4 to TRBJ2-5; D remains ambiguous. CDR3 size: 13 residues. Trimming shortened V by 9 bases and J by 4 bases, and 16 bases separated the two germline ends. CDR1 and CDR2 from the germline V gene are SGHNT and YYREEE (reference sequence).

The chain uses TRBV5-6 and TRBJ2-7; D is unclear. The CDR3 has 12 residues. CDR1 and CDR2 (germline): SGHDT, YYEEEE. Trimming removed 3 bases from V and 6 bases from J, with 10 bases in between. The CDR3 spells CASSSMTSEQYF. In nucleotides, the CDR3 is TGTGCCAGCAGCTCCATGACCTCCGAGCAGTACTTC.

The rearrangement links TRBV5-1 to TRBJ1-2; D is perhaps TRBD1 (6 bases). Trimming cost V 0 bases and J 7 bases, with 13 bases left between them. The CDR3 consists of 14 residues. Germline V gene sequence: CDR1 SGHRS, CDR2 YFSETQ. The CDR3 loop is CASSLDHREGGYTF. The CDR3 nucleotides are TGCGCCAGCAGCTTGGATCACAGGGAGGGTGGCTACACCTTC.

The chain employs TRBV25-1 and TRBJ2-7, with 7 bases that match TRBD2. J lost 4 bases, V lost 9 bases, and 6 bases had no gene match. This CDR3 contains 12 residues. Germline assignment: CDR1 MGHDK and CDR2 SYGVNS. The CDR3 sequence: CASGEGAYEQYF. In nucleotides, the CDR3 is TGTGCCAGTGGGGAGGGTGCTTACGAGCAGTACTTC.

CDR3 coding DNA: TGTGCCAGCAGTGAAAGAAGAGGACAGGGAGGGACAGATACGCAGTATTTT. As protein: CASSERRGQGGTDTQYF. The V call is TRBV6-1, the J call TRBJ2-3, with TRBD1 as a possible D gene (8 bases). Germline V lookup: CDR1 MNHNS, CDR2 SASEGT. The CDR3 sequence is 17 residues long. Between the trimmed V and J ends, which lost 2 bases and 3 bases, there was a span of 18 bases.

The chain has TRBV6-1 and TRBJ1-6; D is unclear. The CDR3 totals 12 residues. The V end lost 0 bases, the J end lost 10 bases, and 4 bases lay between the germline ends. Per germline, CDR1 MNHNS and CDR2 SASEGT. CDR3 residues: CASSEARSPLHF. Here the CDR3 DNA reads TGTGCCAGCAGTGAAGCGAGGTCACCCCTCCACTTT.

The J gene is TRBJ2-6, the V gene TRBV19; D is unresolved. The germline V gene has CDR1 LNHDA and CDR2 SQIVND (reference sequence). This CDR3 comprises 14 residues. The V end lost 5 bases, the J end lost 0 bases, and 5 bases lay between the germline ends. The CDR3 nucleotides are TGTGCCAGTAGTTCGAACTCTGGGGCCAACGTCCTGACTTTC. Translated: CASSSNSGANVLTF. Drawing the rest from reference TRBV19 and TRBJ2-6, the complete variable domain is DGGITQSPKYLFRKEGQNVTLSCEQNLNHDAMYWYRQDPGQGLRLIYYSQIVNDFQKGDIAEGYSVSREKKESFPLTVTSAQKNPTAFYLCASSSNSGANVLTFGAGSRLTVL.

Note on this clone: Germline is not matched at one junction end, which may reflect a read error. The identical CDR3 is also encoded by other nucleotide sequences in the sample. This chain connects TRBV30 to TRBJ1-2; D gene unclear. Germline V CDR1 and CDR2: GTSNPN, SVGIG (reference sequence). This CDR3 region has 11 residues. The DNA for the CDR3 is TGTGCCTGGAGCCTCGGGGATGGTTACACCTTC. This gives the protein CAWSLGDGYTF.

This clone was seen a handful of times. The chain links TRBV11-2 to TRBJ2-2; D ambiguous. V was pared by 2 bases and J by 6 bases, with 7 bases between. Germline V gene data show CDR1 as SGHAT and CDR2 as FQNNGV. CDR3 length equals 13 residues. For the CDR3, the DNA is TGTGCCAGCAGCTTAAATGGGCCCGGGGAGCTGTTTTTT. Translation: CASSLNGPGELFF.

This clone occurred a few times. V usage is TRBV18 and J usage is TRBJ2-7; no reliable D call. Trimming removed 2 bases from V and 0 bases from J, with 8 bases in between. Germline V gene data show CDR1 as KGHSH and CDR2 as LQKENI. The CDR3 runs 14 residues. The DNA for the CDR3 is TGTGCCAGCTCACCAGCGTCCCTCTCCTACGAGCAGTACTTC. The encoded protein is CASSPASLSYEQYF.

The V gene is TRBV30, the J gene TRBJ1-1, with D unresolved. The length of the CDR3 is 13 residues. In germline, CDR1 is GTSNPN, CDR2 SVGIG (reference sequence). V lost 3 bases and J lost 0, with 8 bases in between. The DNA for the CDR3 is TGTGCCTGGAGCCGGATACTGAACACTGAAGCTTTCTTT. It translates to CAWSRILNTEAFF.

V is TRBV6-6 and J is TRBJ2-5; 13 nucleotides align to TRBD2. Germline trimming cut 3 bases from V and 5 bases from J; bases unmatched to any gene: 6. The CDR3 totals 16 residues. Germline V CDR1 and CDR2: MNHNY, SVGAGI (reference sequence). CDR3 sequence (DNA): TGTGCCAGCAGTTATTCGACTAGCGGGGGGCCGGAGACCCAGTACTTC. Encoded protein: CASSYSTSGGPETQYF.

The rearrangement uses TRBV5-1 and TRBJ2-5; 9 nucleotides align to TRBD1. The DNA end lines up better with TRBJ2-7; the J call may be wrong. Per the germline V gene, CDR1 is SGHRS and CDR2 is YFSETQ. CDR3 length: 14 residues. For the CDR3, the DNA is TGCGCCAGCAGCTTCGGGACAGGGAATTACGAGCAGTACTTC. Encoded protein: CASSFGTGNYEQYF.

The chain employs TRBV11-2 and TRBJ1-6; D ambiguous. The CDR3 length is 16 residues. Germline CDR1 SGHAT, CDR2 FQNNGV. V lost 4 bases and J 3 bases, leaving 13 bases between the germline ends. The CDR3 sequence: CASSWVRSFYNSPLHF. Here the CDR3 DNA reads TGTGCCAGCAGCTGGGTGAGGTCCTTCTATAATTCACCCCTCCACTTT. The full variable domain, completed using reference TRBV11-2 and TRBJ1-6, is EAGVAQSPRYKIIEKRQSVAFWCNPISGHATLYWYQQILGQGPKLLIQFQNNGVVDDSQLPKDRFSAERLKGVDSTLKIQPAKLEDSAVYLCASSWVRSFYNSPLHFGNGTRLTVT.

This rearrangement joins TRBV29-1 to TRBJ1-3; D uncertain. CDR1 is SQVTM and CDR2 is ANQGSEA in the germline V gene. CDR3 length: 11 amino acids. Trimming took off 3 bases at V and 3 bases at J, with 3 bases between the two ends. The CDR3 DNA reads TGCAGCGTTGAGCTTGGAAACACCATATATTTT. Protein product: CSVELGNTIYF.

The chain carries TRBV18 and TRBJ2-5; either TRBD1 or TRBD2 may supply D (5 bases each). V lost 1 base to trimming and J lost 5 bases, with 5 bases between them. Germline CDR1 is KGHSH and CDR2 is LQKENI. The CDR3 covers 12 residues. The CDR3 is CASSPRGETQYF. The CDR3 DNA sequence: TGTGCCAGCTCACCACGGGGGGAGACCCAGTACTTC.

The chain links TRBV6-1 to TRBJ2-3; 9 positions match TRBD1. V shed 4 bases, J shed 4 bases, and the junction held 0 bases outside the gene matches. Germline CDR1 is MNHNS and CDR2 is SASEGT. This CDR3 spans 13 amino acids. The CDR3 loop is CASSGQGADTQYF. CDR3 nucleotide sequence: TGTGCCAGCAGTGGACAGGGGGCAGATACGCAGTATTTT.

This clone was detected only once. CDR3: CASGPGLTEAFF. CDR3 DNA: TGTGCCAGCGGGCCAGGGTTGACTGAAGCTTTCTTT. The chain has TRBV11-2 and TRBJ1-1, with D possibly TRBD1 on 5 matching bases. The CDR3 is 12 amino acids. The germline gives CDR1 SGHAT, CDR2 FQNNGV. Trimming removed 8 bases from V and 5 bases from J, with 12 bases in between.

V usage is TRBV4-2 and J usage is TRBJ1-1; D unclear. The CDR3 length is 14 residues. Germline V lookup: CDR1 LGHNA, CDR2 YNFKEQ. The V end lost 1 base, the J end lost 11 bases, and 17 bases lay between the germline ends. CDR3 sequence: CASSQVEVMTAAFF. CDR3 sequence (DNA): TGTGCCAGCAGCCAAGTAGAGGTTATGACGGCGGCTTTCTTT.

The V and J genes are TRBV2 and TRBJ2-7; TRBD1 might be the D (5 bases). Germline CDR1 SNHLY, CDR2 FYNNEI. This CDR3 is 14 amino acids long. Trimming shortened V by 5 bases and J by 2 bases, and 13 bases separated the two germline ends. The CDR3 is CASSRTQYTYEQYF. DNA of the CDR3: TGTGCCAGCAGTCGGACACAATACACCTACGAGCAGTACTTC.

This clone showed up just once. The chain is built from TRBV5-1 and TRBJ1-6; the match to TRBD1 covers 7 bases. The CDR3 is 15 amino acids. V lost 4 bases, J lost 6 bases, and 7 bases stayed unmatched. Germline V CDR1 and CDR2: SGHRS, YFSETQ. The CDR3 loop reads CASSGGQTSNSPLHF. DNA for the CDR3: TGCGCCAGCAGCGGGGGACAGACTAGTAATTCACCCCTCCACTTT.

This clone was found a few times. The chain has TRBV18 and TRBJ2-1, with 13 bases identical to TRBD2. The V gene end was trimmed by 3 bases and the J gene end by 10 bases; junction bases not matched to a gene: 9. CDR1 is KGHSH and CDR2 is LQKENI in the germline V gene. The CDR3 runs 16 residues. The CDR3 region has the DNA TGTGCCAGCTCACCCTGGACTAGCGGGGGTCCGGGGGAGCAGTTCTTC. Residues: CASSPWTSGGPGEQFF.

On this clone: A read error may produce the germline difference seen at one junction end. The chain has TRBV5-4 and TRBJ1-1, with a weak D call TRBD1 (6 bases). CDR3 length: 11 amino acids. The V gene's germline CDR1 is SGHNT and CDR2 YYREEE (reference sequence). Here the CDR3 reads CASSLQGRSIF. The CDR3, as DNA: TGTGCCAGCAGTTTACAGGGCCGGAGCATCTTT.

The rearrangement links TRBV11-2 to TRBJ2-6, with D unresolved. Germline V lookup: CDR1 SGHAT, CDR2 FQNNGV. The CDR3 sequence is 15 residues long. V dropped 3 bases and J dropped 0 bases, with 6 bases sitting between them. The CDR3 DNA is TGTGCCAGCAGCTTTGGGCGCTCTGGGGCCAACGTCCTGACTTTC. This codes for CASSFGRSGANVLTF.

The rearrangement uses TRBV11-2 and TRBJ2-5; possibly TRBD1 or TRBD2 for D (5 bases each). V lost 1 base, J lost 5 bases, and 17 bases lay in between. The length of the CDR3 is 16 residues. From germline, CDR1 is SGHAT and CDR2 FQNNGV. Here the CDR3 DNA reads TGTGCCAGCAGCTTAGTTAGCCCAGGGAGCGAGGAGACCCAGTACTTC. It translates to CASSLVSPGSEETQYF.

CDR3 in amino acids: CASSLIPAGSTDTQYF. The CDR3 nucleotides are TGTGCCAGCAGCTTAATTCCAGCGGGGTCAACAGATACGCAGTATTTT. The genes are TRBV7-2 and TRBJ2-3; 7 bases align to TRBD2. Germline loops: CDR1 SGHTA, CDR2 FQGNSA. The CDR3 has 16 amino acids. J lost 3 bases, V lost 2 bases, and 8 bases had no gene match.

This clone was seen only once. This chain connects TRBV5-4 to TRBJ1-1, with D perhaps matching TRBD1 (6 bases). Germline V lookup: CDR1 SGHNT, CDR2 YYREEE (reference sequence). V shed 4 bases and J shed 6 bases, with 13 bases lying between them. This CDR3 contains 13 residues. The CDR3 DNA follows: TGTGCCAGCAGCCGAGACAGGTCCCCTGAAGCTTTCTTT. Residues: CASSRDRSPEAFF.

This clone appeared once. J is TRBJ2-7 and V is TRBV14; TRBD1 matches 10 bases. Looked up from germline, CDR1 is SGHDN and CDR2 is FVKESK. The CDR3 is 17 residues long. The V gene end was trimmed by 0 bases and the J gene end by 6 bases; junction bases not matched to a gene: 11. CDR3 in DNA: TGTGCCAGCAGCCAAGAGGTTCGGGGACAGGGGATCCGCGAGCAGTACTTC. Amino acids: CASSQEVRGQGIREQYF.